Listed here are 2 T cell receptor beta chains from one sample, sequenced in a study of blood T cell repertoires in COVID-19 (dated by TCRdb to about 2020). Libraries were built with the immunoSEQ multiplex PCR assay. The table comes from immuneACCESS by way of TCRdb, which keeps in-frame sequences with V and J called. Part of the clones is missing from these tables; in studies checked, under half for an unresolved V gene and the rest for unknown reasons. Present in this sample are about 210,000 clones, around 89% of which were seen just once. The ten biggest clones cover 4.8% of the sample. The source material was peripheral blood. The receptors were sampled from a woman aged 40 to 50 with acute or convalescent COVID-19.

This clone was detected many times. The rearrangement links TRBV21-1 to TRBJ2-7; TRBD1 is the table's D call, not checked against the DNA. TRBV21-1 is flagged as a pseudogene. The CDR3 is made up of 14 amino acids. The CDR3 sequence: CASATDRGRLEQYV. In DNA form, the CDR3 reads TGTGCCAGTGCCACGGACAGGGGGCGCCTCGAGCAGTACGTC.

This chain links TRBV19 with TRBJ2-1, with D perhaps matching TRBD2 (5 bases). CDR1 LNHDA and CDR2 SQIVND come from the germline V gene (reference sequence). Trimming removed 5 bases from V and 10 bases from J, with 15 bases in between. CDR3 length equals 13 residues. The CDR3 bases are TGTGCCAGTAGTGACCGGGGAGTCGGGGAGCAGTTCTTC. Amino acids: CASSDRGVGEQFF.